This T cell receptor beta chain was captured in a study of blood T cell repertoires in COVID-19. The wider study: Acute and convalescent COVID-19 specimens originated in the United States, Italy and Spain. The cDNA or gDNA used as material had been derived from T cells, B-cell-depleted T cells, or PBMCs.

Study processing details: Reference gene primers were amplified, and this amplification served to estimate nucleated cell counts. This table comes from immunoSEQ multiplex PCR, and its TCRdb copy is limited to in-frame clones, with some not included. V, J and clone size were drawn from that table, and D and trimming were deduced from the DNA. The sample has around 65,000 clones, roughly 82% seen once; the top ten hold roughly 15%. This clone showed up just a few times. The CDR3 totals 13 residues. V lost 3 bases and J lost 10; bases outside the gene matches: 5. Germline CDR1 and CDR2: KGHSH and LQKENI.

The sample consisted of peripheral blood. This chain joins TRBV18 and TRBJ1-1; 10 bases match TRBD1. This sequence was found in an elderly man with active COVID-19. The CDR3 DNA reads TGTGCCAGCTCACCCGACAGGGGGCTTGGAGCTTTCTTT. Amino acid sequence: CASSPDRGLGAFF.